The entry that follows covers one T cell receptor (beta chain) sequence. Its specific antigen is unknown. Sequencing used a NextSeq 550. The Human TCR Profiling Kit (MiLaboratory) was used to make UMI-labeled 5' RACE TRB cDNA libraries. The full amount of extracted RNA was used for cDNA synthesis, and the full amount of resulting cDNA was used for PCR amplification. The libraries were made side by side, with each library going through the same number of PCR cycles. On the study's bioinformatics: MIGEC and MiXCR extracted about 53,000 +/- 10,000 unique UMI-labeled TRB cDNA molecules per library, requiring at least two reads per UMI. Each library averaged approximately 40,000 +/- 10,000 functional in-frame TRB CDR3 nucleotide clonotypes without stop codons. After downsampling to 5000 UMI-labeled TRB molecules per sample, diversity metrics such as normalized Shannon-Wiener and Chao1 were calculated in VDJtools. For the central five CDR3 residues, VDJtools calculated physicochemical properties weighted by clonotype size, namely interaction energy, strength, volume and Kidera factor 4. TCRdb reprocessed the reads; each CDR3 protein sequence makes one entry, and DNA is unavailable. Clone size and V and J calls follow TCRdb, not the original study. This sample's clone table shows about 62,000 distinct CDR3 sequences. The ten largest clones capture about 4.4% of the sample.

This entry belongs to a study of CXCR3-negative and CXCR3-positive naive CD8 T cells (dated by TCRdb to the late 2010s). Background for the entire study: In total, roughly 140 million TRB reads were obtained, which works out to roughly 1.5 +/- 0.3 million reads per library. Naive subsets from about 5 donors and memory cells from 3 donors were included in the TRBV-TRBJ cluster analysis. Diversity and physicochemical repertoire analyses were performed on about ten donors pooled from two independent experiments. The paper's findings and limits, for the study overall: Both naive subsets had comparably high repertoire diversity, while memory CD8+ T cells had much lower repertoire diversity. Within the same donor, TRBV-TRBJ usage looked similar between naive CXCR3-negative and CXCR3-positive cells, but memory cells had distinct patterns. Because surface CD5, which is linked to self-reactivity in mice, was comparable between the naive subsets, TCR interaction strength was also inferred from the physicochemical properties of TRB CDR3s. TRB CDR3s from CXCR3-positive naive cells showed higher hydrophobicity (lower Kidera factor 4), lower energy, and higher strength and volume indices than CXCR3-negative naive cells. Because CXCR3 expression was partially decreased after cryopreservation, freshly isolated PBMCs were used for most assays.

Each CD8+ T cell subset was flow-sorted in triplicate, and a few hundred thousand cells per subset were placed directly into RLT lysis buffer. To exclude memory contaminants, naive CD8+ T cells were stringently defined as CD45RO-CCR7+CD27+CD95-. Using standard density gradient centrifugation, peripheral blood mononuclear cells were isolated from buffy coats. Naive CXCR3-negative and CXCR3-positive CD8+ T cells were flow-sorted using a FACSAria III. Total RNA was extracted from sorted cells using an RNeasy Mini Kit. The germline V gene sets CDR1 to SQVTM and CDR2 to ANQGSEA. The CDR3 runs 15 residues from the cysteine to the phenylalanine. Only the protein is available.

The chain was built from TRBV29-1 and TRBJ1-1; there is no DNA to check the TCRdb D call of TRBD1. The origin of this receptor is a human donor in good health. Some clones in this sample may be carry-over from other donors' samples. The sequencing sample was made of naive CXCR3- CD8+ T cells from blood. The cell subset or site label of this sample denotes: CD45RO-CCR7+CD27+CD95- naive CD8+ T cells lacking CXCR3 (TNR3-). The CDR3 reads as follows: CSVEDSWGAGTEAFF.